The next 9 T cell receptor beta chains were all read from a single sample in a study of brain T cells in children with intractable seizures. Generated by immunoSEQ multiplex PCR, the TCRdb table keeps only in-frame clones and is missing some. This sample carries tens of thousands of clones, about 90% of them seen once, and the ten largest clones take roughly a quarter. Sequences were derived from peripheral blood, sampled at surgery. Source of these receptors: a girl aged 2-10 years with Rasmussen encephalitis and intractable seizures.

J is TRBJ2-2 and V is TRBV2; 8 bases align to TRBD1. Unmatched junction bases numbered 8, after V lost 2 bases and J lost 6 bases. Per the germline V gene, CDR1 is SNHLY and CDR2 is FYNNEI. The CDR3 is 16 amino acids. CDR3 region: CASSETRTGIAGELFF. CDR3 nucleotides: TGTGCCAGCAGTGAAACACGGACAGGGATCGCCGGGGAGCTGTTTTTT. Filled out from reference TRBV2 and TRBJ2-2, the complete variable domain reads EPEVTQTPSHQVTQMGQEVILRCVPISNHLYFYWYRQILGQKVEFLVSFYNNEISEKSEIFDDQFSVERPDGSNFTLKIRSTKLEDSAMYFCASSETRTGIAGELFFGEGSRLTVL.

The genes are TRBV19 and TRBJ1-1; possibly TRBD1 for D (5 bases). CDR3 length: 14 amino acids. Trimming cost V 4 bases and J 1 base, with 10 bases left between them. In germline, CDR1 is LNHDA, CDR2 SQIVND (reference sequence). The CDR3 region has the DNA TGTGCCAGTAGTAGCCGGGACCGGAACACTGAAGCTTTCTTT. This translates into CASSSRDRNTEAFF.

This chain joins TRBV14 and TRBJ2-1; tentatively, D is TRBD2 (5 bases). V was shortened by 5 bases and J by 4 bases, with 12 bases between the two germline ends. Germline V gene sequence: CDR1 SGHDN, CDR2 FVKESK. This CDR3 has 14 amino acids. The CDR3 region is CASSIRRRYNEQFF. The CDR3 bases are TGTGCCAGCAGCATCCGACGGAGGTACAATGAGCAGTTCTTC.

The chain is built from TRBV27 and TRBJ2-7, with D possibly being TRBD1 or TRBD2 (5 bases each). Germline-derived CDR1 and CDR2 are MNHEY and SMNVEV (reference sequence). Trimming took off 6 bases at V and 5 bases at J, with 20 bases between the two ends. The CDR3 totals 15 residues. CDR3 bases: TGTGCCAGCAGCCCTAGGGGAGACGGGGAAAACGAGCAGTACTTC. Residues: CASSPRGDGENEQYF.

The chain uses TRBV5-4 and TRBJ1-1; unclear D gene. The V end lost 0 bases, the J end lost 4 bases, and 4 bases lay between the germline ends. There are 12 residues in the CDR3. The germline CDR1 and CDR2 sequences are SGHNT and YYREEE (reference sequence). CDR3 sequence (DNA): TGTGCCAGCAGCTTGGTGGGCACTGAAGCTTTCTTT. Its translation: CASSLVGTEAFF. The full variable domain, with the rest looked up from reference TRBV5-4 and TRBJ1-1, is ETGVTQSPTHLIKTRGQQVTLRCSSQSGHNTVSWYQQALGQGPQFIFQYYREEENGRGNFPPRFSGLQFPNYSSELNVNALELDDSALYLCASSLVGTEAFFGQGTRLTVV.

The CDR3 DNA reads TGTGCCAGCAGCTTAGGGGGTTATGAGCAGTTCTTC. The encoded protein is CASSLGGYEQFF. The chain recombines TRBV7-9 with TRBJ2-1; D is uncertain. Germline-derived CDR1 and CDR2 are SEHNR and FQNEAQ (reference sequence). Between the trimmed V and J ends, which lost 1 base and 8 bases, there was a span of 6 bases. The CDR3 contains 12 residues.

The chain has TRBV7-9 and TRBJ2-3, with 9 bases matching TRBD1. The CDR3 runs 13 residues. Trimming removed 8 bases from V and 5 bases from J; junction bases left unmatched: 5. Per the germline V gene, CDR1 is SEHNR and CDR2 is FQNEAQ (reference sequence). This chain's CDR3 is CASGDREKDTQYF. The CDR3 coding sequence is TGTGCCAGCGGGGACAGGGAGAAAGATACGCAGTATTTT.

The CDR3 sequence is CASSPLGGLNTEAFF. Here the CDR3 DNA reads TGTGCCAGCTCACCTCTAGGGGGGTTGAACACTGAAGCTTTCTTT. This chain joins TRBV18 and TRBJ1-1, with a possible D match to TRBD1 (6 bases). Deletions cut 3 bases from V and 0 bases from J, with 11 bases between. Germline V gives CDR1 KGHSH, CDR2 LQKENI. The CDR3 is 15 amino acids.

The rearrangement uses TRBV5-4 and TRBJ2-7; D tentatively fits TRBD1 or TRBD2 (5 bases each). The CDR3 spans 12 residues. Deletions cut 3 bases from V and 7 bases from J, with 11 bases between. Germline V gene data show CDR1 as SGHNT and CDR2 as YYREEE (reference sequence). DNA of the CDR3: TGTGCCAGCAGCTGGACTGGGGGAGAGCAGTACTTC. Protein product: CASSWTGGEQYF.